Below, 21 T cell receptor beta chains from the same sample are listed, as sequenced in a study of Graves' ophthalmopathy and Graves' hyperthyroidism. As the template, RNA transcripts were used to amplify TCR beta CDR3 regions. The workflow started with a first-round RT-PCR run with HTBI primers and then moved on to a second-round multiplex PCR. TCRdb fed the multiplex PCR reads into MiXCR, producing one record per CDR3 protein. The table lists some 1.1 million distinct CDR3 sequences, roughly two fifths of them singletons. Sequences were obtained from peripheral blood or thyroid tissue (not recorded which). These receptor sequences come from an adult man with Graves' hyperthyroidism.

This clonotype showed up many times. V gene TRBV29-1 combines with J gene TRBJ1-1, with TRBD1 matching 8 bases. V shed 3 bases, J shed 2 bases, and the junction held 5 bases outside the gene matches. The CDR3 is made up of 14 amino acids. Germline lookup yields CDR1 SQVTM and CDR2 ANQGSEA. The CDR3 loop is CSVDRTGINTEAFF. In DNA form, the CDR3 reads TGCAGCGTTGATAGGACAGGGATTAACACTGAAGCTTTCTTT. Complete variable domain (other parts from reference TRBV29-1 and TRBJ1-1): SAVISQKPSRDICQRGTSLTIQCQVDSQVTMMFWYRQQPGQSLTLIATANQGSEATYESGFVIDKFPISRPNLTFSTLTVSNMSPEDSSIYLCSVDRTGINTEAFFGQGTRLTVV.

The V call is TRBV29-1, the J call TRBJ1-5, with D maybe TRBD1 (5 bases). The CDR3 loop spans 10 amino acids. Trimming removed 5 bases at V and 12 bases at J, with 11 bases between. CDR1 is SQVTM, CDR2 ANQGSEA, per germline. CDR3 loop: CSVSQGGQHF. In nucleotides, the CDR3 is TGCAGCGTTTCTCAGGGAGGCCAGCATTTT.

The table lists this clonotype with many counts. V gene TRBV29-1 combines with J gene TRBJ1-5, with D hard to call. The CDR3 has 14 amino acids. Germline CDR1 is SQVTM and CDR2 is ANQGSEA. V was trimmed by 4 bases and J by 0 bases, leaving 10 bases between them. The CDR3 bases are TGCAGCGTTGTTTCTGGGGATAGCAATCAGCCCCAGCATTTT. Protein: CSVVSGDSNQPQHF.

The sample holds many counts of this clonotype. The gene calls are TRBV5-6 and TRBJ1-3; D is unclear. There are 14 residues in the CDR3. Germline values: CDR1 SGHDT, CDR2 YYEEEE. V shed 4 bases and J shed 2 bases, with 10 bases lying between them. The CDR3 region is CASSPFGAGNTIYF. As DNA, the CDR3 is TGTGCCAGCAGCCCTTTCGGGGCTGGAAACACCATATATTTT. Drawing the rest from reference TRBV5-6 and TRBJ1-3, the complete variable domain is DAGVTQSPTHLIKTRGQQVTLRCSPKSGHDTVSWYQQALGQGPQFIFQYYEEEERQRGNFPDRFSGHQFPNYSSELNVNALLLGDSALYLCASSPFGAGNTIYFGEGSWLTVV.

There are a few counts of this clonotype. The chain couples TRBV27 to TRBJ2-5; 7 positions match TRBD2. This CDR3 has 13 amino acids. The germline CDR1 and CDR2 sequences are MNHEY and SMNVEV (reference sequence). V dropped 6 bases and J dropped 6; count of bases not matched to a gene: 7. CDR3 loop: CASRGERGKTQYF. In DNA, the CDR3 is TGTGCCAGCAGGGGAGAGCGGGGAAAGACCCAGTACTTC.

This chain uses TRBV12-3 or TRBV12-4 with TRBJ1-5, with 10 bases that match TRBD1. The junction had 9 bases not matched to a gene; V was cut back by 10 bases and J by 6 bases. CDR3 length: 14 amino acids. The CDR3: CAIRGTGEGQPQHF. The CDR3 DNA is TGTGCCATCAGGGGGACAGGGGAGGGTCAGCCCCAGCATTTT.

This clonotype was recorded a few times. The gene calls are TRBV28 and TRBJ1-6; a weak D match, TRBD1 (6 bases). The CDR3 is 15 residues long. The V and J ends lost 2 bases and 10 bases respectively, with 15 bases between them. Germline loops: CDR1 MDHEN, CDR2 SYDVKM. The CDR3 is CASSLASRGRSPLHF. CDR3 DNA sequence: TGTGCCAGCAGTTTAGCGTCCAGGGGCCGGTCACCCCTCCACTTT.

This clonotype was found a few times. V and J are TRBV6-5 and TRBJ2-2; the D call may be TRBD1 or TRBD2 (5 bases each). V was pared by 2 bases and J by 0 bases, with 10 bases between. The length of the CDR3 is 16 residues. Germline V CDR1 and CDR2: MNHEY, SVGAGI. The CDR3 reads CASSYAGTTNTGELFF. The CDR3 DNA follows: TGTGCCAGCAGTTACGCCGGGACGACGAACACCGGGGAGCTGTTTTTT.

The chain links TRBV12-3 or TRBV12-4 to TRBJ2-2; 10 positions agree with TRBD2. The CDR3 is 17 amino acids. V lost 5 bases, J lost 7 bases, and 13 bases stayed unmatched. CDR3 in amino acids: CASSLISGGWIGGELFF. The CDR3 bases are TGTGCCAGCAGTCTCATTAGCGGGGGGTGGATTGGCGGGGAGCTGTTTTTT.

In this sample, this clonotype turned up once. This may arise from a read error, as a much more abundant clone is one base away. The chain combines TRBV24-1 with TRBJ2-5; TRBD2 matches at 7 bases. J lost 7 bases, V lost 3 bases, and 1 base had no gene match. This CDR3 has 12 residues. Germline V CDR1 and CDR2: KGHDR, SFDVKD. The CDR3 loop reads CATSDGRVTQYF. CDR3 nucleotides: TGTGCCACCAGTGATGGGAGGGTGACCCAGTACTTC.

Details on this clonotype: The junction shows a germline mismatch at one end, possibly a read error. The chain joins TRBV6-1 to TRBJ2-7; D might be TRBD1 or TRBD2, each matching 5 bases. In germline, CDR1 is MNHNS, CDR2 SASEGT. The CDR3 loop spans 13 amino acids. CDR3 nucleotides: TGTGCCAGCCGGGACGGACAAAACTACGAACAGTACTTC. Translating gives CASRDGQNYEQYF.

The genes are TRBV7-8 and TRBJ1-5, with TRBD1 matching 7 bases. V was clipped by 5 bases and J by 3 bases; unmatched bases: 4. Germline V lookup: CDR1 SGHVS, CDR2 FQNEAQ. The CDR3 runs to 14 residues. The CDR3, as DNA: TGTGCCAGCAGCCACACAGGGGACAATCAGCCCCAGCATTTT. This sequence encodes CASSHTGDNQPQHF.

Notes on this clonotype: A junction boundary mismatches the germline segment, possibly from a read error. J is TRBJ1-5 and V is TRBV7-9; 7 bases agree with TRBD1. This CDR3 has 9 amino acids. In germline, CDR1 is SEHNR, CDR2 FQNEAQ (reference sequence). The CDR3: CASSLGTVF. The CDR3 DNA sequence: TGCGCCAGCAGCCTTGGGACAGTTTTT. Variable domain in full (rest from reference TRBV7-9 and TRBJ1-5): DTGVSQNPRHKITKRGQNVTFRCDPISEHNRLYWYRQTLGQGPEFLTYFQNEAQLEKSRLLSDRFSAERPKGSFSTLEIQRTEQGDSAMYLCASSLGTVFGDGTRLSIL.

This clonotype was seen more than once but under ten times. J is TRBJ2-2 and V is TRBV7-8; D uncertain. This CDR3 spans 17 amino acids. The germline gives CDR1 SGHVS, CDR2 FQNEAQ. Between the trimmed V and J ends, which lost 3 bases and 1 base, there was a span of 15 bases. DNA for the CDR3: TGTGCCAGCAGCTTTCCAAGCGAAGCAGGGAACACCGGGGAGCTGTTTTTT. Translated: CASSFPSEAGNTGELFF.

This clonotype was seen at least ten times. This chain joins TRBV9 and TRBJ1-1; D gene unclear. CDR3 length: 14 residues. V was pared by 1 base and J by 3 bases, with 10 bases between. Germline lookup yields CDR1 SGDLS and CDR2 YYNGEE. The CDR3: CASSVKGFDTEAFF. CDR3 sequence (DNA): TGTGCCAGCAGCGTAAAAGGGTTCGACACTGAAGCTTTCTTT.

Only a few counts were recorded for this clonotype. The V gene is TRBV29-1, the J gene TRBJ1-2, with a weak D call TRBD1 (5 bases). The CDR3 consists of 12 residues. Germline loops: CDR1 SQVTM, CDR2 ANQGSEA. The germline V and J ends were trimmed by 6 bases and 7 bases, with 15 bases remaining between them. The CDR3 loop is CSVGPIGGGYTF. In DNA form, the CDR3 reads TGCAGCGTGGGGCCGATAGGTGGTGGCTACACCTTC. Full variable domain (remainder filled in from reference TRBV29-1 and TRBJ1-2): SAVISQKPSRDICQRGTSLTIQCQVDSQVTMMFWYRQQPGQSLTLIATANQGSEATYESGFVIDKFPISRPNLTFSTLTVSNMSPEDSSIYLCSVGPIGGGYTFGSGTRLTVV.

The chain links TRBV29-1 to TRBJ1-4, with 7 bases that match TRBD1. The CDR3 runs to 13 residues. Per germline, CDR1 SQVTM and CDR2 ANQGSEA. Trimming took 5 bases from V and 2 from J; bases not matched to a gene: 2. CDR3 loop: CSVPTGTNEKLFF. CDR3 nucleotides: TGCAGCGTTCCGACAGGGACTAATGAAAAACTGTTTTTT.

A note on this clonotype: A much more abundant neighbour one base away suggests this may be a read error. The V gene is TRBV7-6, the J gene TRBJ2-6, with a weak D call TRBD1 (6 bases). Looked up from germline, CDR1 is SGHVS and CDR2 is FNYEAQ. Trimming took 4 bases from V and 0 from J, leaving 10 bases between them. CDR3 length: 16 residues. CDR3 nucleotides: TGTGCCAGCAGCTGGAGACAGGCCTCTGGGGCCAACGTCCTGACTTTC. Its translation: CASSWRQASGANVLTF.

With respect to this clonotype: Being one base from a much bigger clone, this may be a read error. J is TRBJ2-7 and V is TRBV6-5, with D possibly being TRBD2 (5 bases). Trimming pared 6 bases from V and 3 bases from J, leaving 12 bases between. Germline V lookup: CDR1 MNHEY, CDR2 SVGAGI. This CDR3 has 13 amino acids. Here the CDR3 DNA reads TGTGCCAGCAGCCGAGGACGGGACTACGAGCAGTACTTC. This translates into CASSRGRDYEQYF.

This clonotype has a count of ten or more. This chain's CDR3 is CSVEHTGELFF. CDR3 bases: TGCAGCGTTGAGCACACCGGGGAGCTGTTTTTT. V is TRBV29-1 and J is TRBJ2-2; D not resolved. In germline, CDR1 is SQVTM, CDR2 ANQGSEA. The CDR3 is made up of 11 amino acids. V was clipped by 3 bases and J by 3 bases, with 2 bases between them.

Many counts were recorded for this clonotype. The rearrangement uses TRBV19 and TRBJ2-7; tentative D call: TRBD1 (5 bases). CDR1 and CDR2 (germline): LNHDA, SQIVND (reference sequence). The CDR3 contains 14 residues. Trimming shortened V by 6 bases and J by 9 bases, and 21 bases separated the two germline ends. Here the CDR3 DNA reads TGTGCCAGTAGATCGCAGGGTCCTACTACGGCGCAGTACTTC. Translating it yields CASRSQGPTTAQYF.